The 12 T cell receptor beta chains reported below all come from one sample, sequenced in a study of early T cells in non-severe SARS-CoV-2 infection. Each CDR3 protein is one row after TCRdb ran MiXCR on the 5' RACE reads. The sample lists around 40,000 distinct CDR3 sequences; about a tenth were seen once. The source material was whole blood. The source of these receptors is an adult who was a healthcare worker with PCR-confirmed SARS-CoV-2 infection or an uninfected control (not recorded which).

This clonotype turned up a few times. The rearrangement joins TRBV20-1 to TRBJ2-2; 8 positions match TRBD1. The trim removed 4 bases at V and 0 bases at J, leaving 10 bases unmatched. Germline V lookup: CDR1 DFQATT, CDR2 SNEGSKA (reference sequence). The CDR3 has 17 residues. CDR3 nucleotides: TGCAGTGCTACCCAGGTTAGGACAGGGCCGAACACCGGGGAGCTGTTTTTT. Encoded protein: CSATQVRTGPNTGELFF.

This chain connects TRBV5-1 to TRBJ1-1; the D gene is possibly TRBD1 (6 bases). Trimming shortened V by 4 bases and J by 1 base, and 11 bases separated the two germline ends. The germline gives CDR1 SGHRS, CDR2 YFSETQ. This CDR3 contains 14 residues. CDR3 amino acids: CASSERTANTEAFF. The CDR3 nucleotides are TGCGCCAGCAGCGAGAGGACAGCGAACACTGAAGCTTTCTTT.

This clonotype was counted only a few times. The CDR3 region has the DNA TGCGCCAGCAGCTTGGATGGGACACACTCTGGAAACACCATATATTTT. Amino acid sequence: CASSLDGTHSGNTIYF. This rearrangement joins TRBV5-1 to TRBJ1-3; tentatively, D is TRBD1 (6 bases). The germline V and J ends were trimmed by 0 bases and 0 bases, with 10 bases remaining between them. The CDR3 is 16 amino acids. CDR1 and CDR2 from the germline V gene are SGHRS and YFSETQ.

The chain recombines TRBV10-3 with TRBJ2-5; tentative D call: TRBD1 (5 bases). CDR1 is ENHRY, CDR2 SYGVKD, per germline. Trimming shortened V by 2 bases and J by 1 base, and 5 bases separated the two germline ends. This CDR3 is 13 amino acids long. CDR3 sequence: CAISERGQETQYF. The CDR3, as DNA: TGTGCCATCAGTGAGAGGGGCCAAGAGACCCAGTACTTC.

The chain has TRBV11-3 and TRBJ2-7; D might be TRBD1 (5 bases). CDR3 length: 12 residues. Trimming shortened V by 5 bases and J by 5 bases, and 10 bases separated the two germline ends. CDR1 and CDR2 (germline): SGHNT, YENEEA. In DNA form, the CDR3 reads TGTGCCAGCAGCAATCAGGGCAACGAGCAGTACTTC. The encoded protein is CASSNQGNEQYF.

This clonotype was counted at least ten times. V usage is TRBV12-3 or TRBV12-4 and J usage is TRBJ2-2; 9 bases match TRBD2. Trimming at V came to 4 bases and at J to 9 bases, leaving 9 bases not matched to a gene. The CDR3 is 15 residues long. Here the CDR3 DNA reads TGTGCCAGCAGTTATGGCGGGGGGGCAGACCGGGAGCTGTTTTTT. This gives the protein CASSYGGGADRELFF.

The table lists this clonotype with a few counts. This chain connects TRBV6-2 or TRBV6-3 to TRBJ2-3; D not certain. From germline, CDR1 is MNHEY and CDR2 SVGEGT. The CDR3 is made up of 14 amino acids. V was shortened by 8 bases and J by 10 bases, with 22 bases between the two germline ends. The CDR3 DNA follows: TGTGCCAGCGGTAAAGAATCCCCCCGAGGATCGCAGTATTTT. Its translation is CASGKESPRGSQYF.

This clonotype showed up just a few times. This sequence joins TRBV10-3 and TRBJ2-7; TRBD1 matches 10 bases. CDR3 length: 14 residues. J was trimmed by 2 bases and V by 10 bases; bases with no gene match: 8. CDR1 and CDR2 from the germline V gene are ENHRY and SYGVKD. In DNA form, the CDR3 reads TGTGCCACCAAATGGACAGGGGGACCCTACGAGCAGTACTTC. It translates to CATKWTGGPYEQYF.

The table lists this clonotype with a few counts. The V gene is TRBV6-5, the J gene TRBJ1-6; no clear D gene. The CDR3 spans 14 residues. Germline V gene data show CDR1 as MNHEY and CDR2 as SVGAGI. The V end lost 6 bases, the J end lost 8 bases, and 14 bases lay between the germline ends. The CDR3 nucleotides are TGTGCCAGCAGCCGCGGGGAATATGATTCACCCCTCCACTTT. Its protein product is CASSRGEYDSPLHF.

This clonotype was detected many times. V usage is TRBV9 and J usage is TRBJ2-5; 7 nucleotides agree with TRBD2. There are 15 residues in the CDR3. The J segment lost 1 base and the V segment lost 0 bases, leaving 3 bases of the junction unmatched. CDR1 is SGDLS and CDR2 is YYNGEE in the germline V gene. The CDR3 here is CASSVGEGSQETQYF. The CDR3 DNA reads as TGTGCCAGCAGCGTAGGGGAGGGGAGCCAAGAGACCCAGTACTTC.

This clonotype has at least ten counts. A read error may account for a junction end that differs from germline. The chain combines TRBV18 with TRBJ2-7, with 9 bases aligning to TRBD1. CDR1 KGHSH and CDR2 LQKENI come from the germline V gene. The CDR3 loop spans 15 amino acids. The CDR3 loop reads CASSPQGAQTHEQYF. CDR3 sequence (DNA): TGTGCCAGCTCGCCACAGGGGGCGCAGACTCACGAGCAGTACTTC. Full variable domain (missing parts from reference TRBV18 and TRBJ2-7): NAGVMQNPRHLVRRRGQEARLRCSPMKGHSHVYWYRQLPEEGLKFMVYLQKENIIDESGMPKERFSAEFPKEGPSILRIQQVVRGDSAAYFCASSPQGAQTHEQYFGPGTRLTVT.

This clonotype appeared many times. V is TRBV19 and J is TRBJ2-2; TRBD1 aligns across 7 bases. V shed 6 bases and J 3 bases; nucleotides not matched to a gene: 16. Per germline, CDR1 LNHDA and CDR2 SQIVND (reference sequence). This CDR3 has 18 residues. CDR3 coding DNA: TGTGCCAGTAGCCGAGGGACAGACCCGAACCTGTACACCGGGGAGCTGTTTTTT. Translating gives CASSRGTDPNLYTGELFF.